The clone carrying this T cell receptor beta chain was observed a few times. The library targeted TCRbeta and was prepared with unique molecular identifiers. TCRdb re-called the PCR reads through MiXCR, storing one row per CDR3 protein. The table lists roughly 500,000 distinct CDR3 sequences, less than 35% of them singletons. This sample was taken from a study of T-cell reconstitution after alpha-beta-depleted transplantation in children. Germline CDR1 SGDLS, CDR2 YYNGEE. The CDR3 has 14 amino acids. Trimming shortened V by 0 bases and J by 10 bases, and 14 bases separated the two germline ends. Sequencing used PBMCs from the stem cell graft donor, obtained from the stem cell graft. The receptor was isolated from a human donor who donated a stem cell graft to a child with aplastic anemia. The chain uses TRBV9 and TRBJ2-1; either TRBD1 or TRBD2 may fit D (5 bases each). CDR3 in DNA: TGTGCCAGCAGCGTAGCGATTGACTACAGGGAGCAGTTCTTC. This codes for CASSVAIDYREQFF.